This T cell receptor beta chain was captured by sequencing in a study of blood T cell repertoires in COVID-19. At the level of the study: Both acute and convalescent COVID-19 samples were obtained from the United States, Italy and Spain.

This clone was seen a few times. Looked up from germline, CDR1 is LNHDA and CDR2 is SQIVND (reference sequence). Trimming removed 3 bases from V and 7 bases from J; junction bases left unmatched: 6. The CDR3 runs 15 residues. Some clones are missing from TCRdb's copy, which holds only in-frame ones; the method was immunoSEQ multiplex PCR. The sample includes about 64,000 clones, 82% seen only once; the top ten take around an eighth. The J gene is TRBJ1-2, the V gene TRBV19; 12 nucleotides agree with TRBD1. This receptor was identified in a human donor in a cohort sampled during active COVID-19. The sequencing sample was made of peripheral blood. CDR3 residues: CASSMMGQGAAGYTF. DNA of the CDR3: TGTGCCAGTAGTATGATGGGACAGGGGGCGGCTGGCTACACCTTC.